This T cell receptor (beta chain) was captured by sequencing in a study of neurological immune-mediated disorders (dated by TCRdb to between 2018 and 2020). In terms of the full investigation: Peripheral blood TCR-beta repertoires from HTLV-I-associated myelopathy (HAM/TSP) patients, multiple sclerosis patients and healthy controls were compared by UMI-based sequencing. The 106 TCR-beta libraries covered PBMC samples along with longitudinal samples, technical triplicates, and paired sorted CD4+ and CD8+ T-cell subsets. The cohort comprised roughly 65 subjects: roughly 15 HAM/TSP patients, some 35 multiple sclerosis patients and around 20 healthy controls. Summary of the overall study and its limitations: No identical CDR3 amino acid sequences were shared among expanded clones across subjects, suggesting private TCR-beta repertoires in all groups. TCR clonal expansion was highest in HAM/TSP patients and lowest in MS patients, with MS patients falling below even healthy controls.

Blood bank volunteers in Maryland, USA served as the healthy controls. For sorted-subset TCR libraries, about 920,000 sorted CD4+ or CD8+ T cells were used. Peripheral blood underwent Ficoll-Hypaque density gradient centrifugation to isolate PBMCs, which were then cryopreserved in liquid nitrogen. Paired sorted CD4+ and CD8+ subsets came from healthy controls, HAM/TSP patients and MS patients. V loses 4 bases of germline sequence and J loses 1 base, and the interval between the two ends is 11 bases. The germline V gene sets CDR1 to SQVTM and CDR2 to ANQGSEA. Including cysteine and phenylalanine, the CDR3 has 14 amino acids. CDR3 DNA is the only sequence kept; it has 42 bases, read in frame from the first base. cDNA synthesis used template-switch 5'RACE with a primer carrying a 10-nucleotide random unique molecular identifier tagging each TCR transcript. Every sequencing run yielded over 160 million TCR-beta sequences covering 15-18 subjects. Total RNA was extracted with the RNeasy kit. Using the KAPA Real-time Library Amplification kit, TCR-beta VDJ regions were amplified with primers for the TCR constant region and the 5'RACE anchor. A first PCR added sample indexes and Illumina adaptors, and a second PCR then raised library yield. The roughly 650 bp TCR product was size-selected on a 2% E-gel SizeSelection system after Ampure bead purification. Before pooling, libraries had their quality checked on a Bioanalyzer, their concentration measured with Qubit, and their quantity determined with the Kapa Library Quantification kit. Libraries were sequenced paired-end 2 x 150 bp on an Illumina HiSeq 2500. To increase sequence diversity, 25-30% phiX was spiked into each library pool. In the authors' own workflow: The UMI-based MiGEC pipeline processed quality-filtered reads and removed over 85% of raw TCR sequences during error correction. VDJ genes were aligned to IMGT germline references, and each clonotype was defined by a unique CDR3 amino acid sequence together with V-J genes. Clonal expansion, Shannon diversity and CDR3 relatedness (CalcPairwiseDistances, ClusterSamples) were evaluated with VDJtools, and phylogenetic trees were built with CLCbio workbench. Using coefficient-of-variation modelling across technical triplicates, the study counted a clone as expanded if it had at least 8 unique UMIs. TCRdb handled the public reads itself, with Q25 trimming in fastp and clone calling in MiXCR, and kept productive beta chains. Rows with one shared CDR3 protein collapse into an entry with the most common genes and DNA. The V and J calls, along with clone size, are taken from TCRdb and not from the paper's own processing. Counted in this sample were some 15,000 distinct CDR3 sequences; about 3.6% of them appeared once. In total, the top ten clones hold just over 20% of the sample.

This clonotype was recorded at least ten times. No cognate antigen has been identified for it. No much larger clone exists at a distance of one base, and base qualities are not known. The TCR originated in a woman in her thirties or forties in good health. Sequencing was done on a sample of CD8+ T cells from blood. In this chain, TRBV29-1 is recombined with TRBJ1-5; the D gene remains uncertain. The CDR3 protein: CSVAGDESNQPQHF. The sequenced DNA: TGCAGCGTTGCTGGGGATGAAAGCAATCAGCCCCAGCATTTT. The variable domain in full, with residues beyond the CDR3 obtained from the reference TRBV29-1 and TRBJ1-5 genes, is SAVISQKPSRDICQRGTSLTIQCQVDSQVTMMFWYRQQPGQSLTLIATANQGSEATYESGFVIDKFPISRPNLTFSTLTVSNMSPEDSSIYLCSVAGDESNQPQHFGDGTRLSIL.